Sequencing of this TCR beta chain was carried out in a study of T cells in Graves' hyperthyroidism and ophthalmopathy. RNA transcripts provided the source from which TCR beta CDR3 regions were amplified. First-round RT-PCR of the TCR CDR3 relied on the HTBI primer set. TCRdb called the multiplex PCR reads again in MiXCR, with one record for every CDR3 protein. The repertoire holds 650,000 to 850,000 distinct CDR3 sequences, with 18% as singletons. This clonotype was observed a handful of times. Germline CDR1 is GTSNPN and CDR2 is SVGIG (reference sequence). The CDR3 loop spans 14 amino acids. V was pared by 0 bases and J by 6 bases, with 14 bases between.

Sequencing input: blood. The V and J genes are TRBV30 and TRBJ1-2; D ambiguous. The sequence was obtained from a woman between 45 and 60 years old with Graves' hyperthyroidism that later progressed to Graves' ophthalmopathy. CDR3 sequence: CAWSVLLGIHGYTF. CDR3 nucleotide sequence: TGTGCCTGGAGTGTATTATTGGGGATACATGGCTACACCTTC.